This T cell receptor (beta chain) is drawn from a study of blood T cell repertoires in COVID-19. Sequenced by immunoSEQ multiplex PCR; TCRdb stores in-frame clones only, minus some. The sample consists of 260,000 or so clones, approximately 84% of them appearing once. Sequencing used peripheral blood. The TCR originated in a human donor in a cohort sampled during active COVID-19.

The CDR3 loop is CATSDPARDGETQYF. CDR3 in DNA: TGTGCCACCAGTGATCCCGCCAGGGATGGGGAGACCCAGTACTTC. The genes are TRBV24-1 and TRBJ2-5, with D maybe TRBD1 (5 bases). The ends were cut back, 3 bases at V and 5 bases at J, with 15 bases in the middle. The germline V gene has CDR1 KGHDR and CDR2 SFDVKD. The CDR3 consists of 15 residues.